What follows are 5 T cell receptor beta chains derived from one specimen sequenced in a study of cytomegalovirus exposure and HLA in healthy donors. PCR was performed using 60 Vbeta and 13 Jbeta primers. The repertoire was sequenced with immunoSEQ multiplex PCR; TCRdb's copy has only in-frame clones and lacks some. The table has some 140,000 clones, around 75% seen once. Sequencing input: PBMCs. Receptor source: a female donor in good health and CMV-seronegative.

V usage is TRBV19 and J usage is TRBJ1-2; 9 nucleotides align to TRBD1. Losses at the gene ends were 6 bases for V and 3 bases for J; bases not matched to a gene: 5. Germline values: CDR1 LNHDA, CDR2 SQIVND (reference sequence). The CDR3 spans 14 residues. CDR3 nucleotides: TGTGCCAGTAGCCCGGACAGGGGCCACTATGGCTACACCTTC. It yields the protein CASSPDRGHYGYTF.

The chain has TRBV11-2 and TRBJ2-7; possibly TRBD1 for D (6 bases). Trimming left V 5 bases short and J 4 bases short, with 12 bases between. Germline CDR1 is SGHAT and CDR2 is FQNNGV. There are 13 residues in the CDR3. CDR3: CASSTDRRYEQYF. The CDR3 nucleotides are TGTGCCAGCAGCACCGACAGGAGGTACGAGCAGTACTTC.

The rearrangement joins TRBV5-1 to TRBJ1-3; 7 bases match TRBD1. The CDR3 totals 15 residues. Germline V gene lookup returns CDR1 SGHRS and CDR2 YFSETQ. V dropped 4 bases and J dropped 0; count of bases not matched to a gene: 4. As DNA, the CDR3 is TGCGCCAGCAGCCCGGGACAGCCCTCTGGAAACACCATATATTTT. This codes for CASSPGQPSGNTIYF.

J is TRBJ1-5 and V is TRBV7-2; D possibly corresponds to TRBD1 (5 bases). V dropped 6 bases and J dropped 5 bases, with 11 bases sitting between them. The CDR3 totals 13 residues. Germline V CDR1 and CDR2: SGHTA, FQGNSA. The CDR3 reads CASSRLRDQPQHF. The CDR3 region has the DNA TGTGCCAGCAGTAGGCTCAGGGATCAGCCCCAGCATTTT.

The chain is built from TRBV27 and TRBJ2-2; D remains unclear. V was clipped by 5 bases and J by 5 bases, with 6 bases between them. The germline V gene encodes CDR1 MNHEY and CDR2 SMNVEV (reference sequence). This CDR3 region has 12 residues. CDR3 sequence (DNA): TGTGCCAGCAGTAGAGGTACCGGGGAGCTGTTTTTT. As protein: CASSRGTGELFF.